These 31 T cell receptor beta chains were all obtained from the same sample, sequenced in a study of blood T cell repertoires in COVID-19 (dated by TCRdb to the early 2020s). Library preparation was by the immunoSEQ multiplex PCR assay. What TCRdb holds here is the immuneACCESS table cut down to in-frame rearrangements. Part of the clones is not present; checked against another copy, under half of the missing clones reflect an unresolved V gene, and the others are unexplained. In this sample the table shows about 210,000 clones, around 83% of which occur a single time. The ten largest clonotypes hold under 30% of the sample. The source material was PBMCs or T cells enriched from blood (not recorded which). These receptors originate from a middle-aged woman in a cohort exposed to, infected with or recovered from COVID-19 (not recorded which).

This clone was observed a few times. The rearrangement uses TRBV20-1 and TRBJ1-2; 7 positions agree with TRBD1. CDR3 length equals 11 residues. Germline values: CDR1 DFQATT, CDR2 SNEGSKA (reference sequence). The CDR3 coding sequence is TGCAGCGCAGGGGGGAGCTATGGCTACACCTTC. As protein: CSAGGSYGYTF.

This clone has just one count. The gene calls are TRBV11-3 and TRBJ1-6; TRBD1 matches at 9 bases. Trimming cost V 5 bases and J 11 bases; bases outside gene matches: 10. From germline, CDR1 is SGHNT and CDR2 YENEEA. This CDR3 is 15 amino acids long. CDR3 bases: TGTGCCAGCAGCACCCAACAGGGGGCGCAGACACCCCTCCACTTT. Its protein is CASSTQQGAQTPLHF.

Note on this clone: The same CDR3 can be traced to other DNA sequences in this sample. The rearrangement uses TRBV27 and TRBJ2-7, with 10 positions matching TRBD1. The CDR3 has 14 residues. Per germline, CDR1 MNHEY and CDR2 SMNVEV (reference sequence). J gave up 4 bases and V 2 bases, and 2 bases lay outside the gene matches. The CDR3 bases are TGTGCCAGCAGTTTAGGGACAGGGGCTTACGAGCAGTACTTC. Translation gives CASSLGTGAYEQYF.

This chain links TRBV3-1 (or the pseudogene TRBV3-2) with TRBJ2-7; D might be TRBD2 (6 bases). The CDR3 is 14 residues long. The V and J ends lost 3 bases and 2 bases respectively, with 11 bases between them. Germline CDR1 LGHDT, CDR2 YNNKEL (reference sequence). CDR3 nucleotides: TGTGCCAGCAGCCACCGGGACTCAGCCTACGAGCAGTACTTC. It specifies CASSHRDSAYEQYF.

CDR3 region: CASSLRGFPKPGYTF. CDR3 DNA sequence: TGTGCCAGCAGCTTGCGAGGGTTCCCAAAGCCTGGCTACACCTTC. The chain links TRBV5-5 to TRBJ1-2, with D uncertain. Between the trimmed V and J ends, which lost 1 base and 7 bases, there was a span of 17 bases. Germline CDR1 is SGHKS and CDR2 is YYEKEE (reference sequence). The CDR3 sequence is 15 residues long. Supplemented by reference TRBV5-5 and TRBJ1-2, the full variable domain reads DAGVTQSPTHLIKTRGQQVTLRCSPISGHKSVSWYQQVLGQGPQFIFQYYEKEERGRGNFPDRFSARQFPNYSSELNVNALLLGDSALYLCASSLRGFPKPGYTFGSGTRLTVV.

The chain employs TRBV10-1 and TRBJ1-5, with D possibly being TRBD1 (6 bases). The V gene's germline CDR1 is WNHNN and CDR2 SYGVQD (reference sequence). The CDR3 is made up of 15 amino acids. V dropped 5 bases and J dropped 4 bases, with 15 bases sitting between them. The CDR3 sequence: CASSSEGHLNQPQHF. CDR3 nucleotides: TGCGCCAGCAGTAGTGAGGGACATCTAAATCAGCCCCAGCATTTT.

The chain has TRBV19 and TRBJ2-7; tentatively, D is TRBD2 (6 bases). The CDR3 runs to 14 residues. CDR1 is LNHDA, CDR2 SQIVND, per germline (reference sequence). V lost 1 base and J lost 3, with 10 bases in between. The CDR3 sequence: CASSIAIGGYEQYF. In nucleotides, the CDR3 is TGTGCCAGTAGTATAGCCATCGGGGGCTACGAGCAGTACTTC.

V is TRBV6-5 and J is TRBJ2-1; 8 positions agree with TRBD2. V dropped 8 bases and J dropped 7; count of bases not matched to a gene: 1. Germline V gene lookup returns CDR1 MNHEY and CDR2 SVGAGI. CDR3 size: 11 residues. The CDR3 region is CASGTRNEQFF. The CDR3 nucleotides read TGTGCCAGCGGGACTAGAAATGAGCAGTTCTTC.

This chain joins TRBV18 and TRBJ2-7; TRBD1 aligns across 10 bases. Germline assignment: CDR1 KGHSH and CDR2 LQKENI. This CDR3 is 16 amino acids long. Trimming took 3 bases from V and 5 from J; bases not matched to a gene: 10. As DNA, the CDR3 is TGTGCCAGCTCACCCGTGACAGGGGGCGAAGGGAACGAGCAGTACTTC. It encodes CASSPVTGGEGNEQYF.

V and J are TRBV13 and TRBJ2-7, with 10 bases lining up with TRBD1. CDR1 and CDR2 (germline): PRHDT, FYEKMQ (reference sequence). This CDR3 has 14 amino acids. V shed 6 bases and J 7 bases; nucleotides not matched to a gene: 9. CDR3 sequence reads: CASRAGTGVSEQYF. The CDR3 bases are TGTGCCAGCAGGGCGGGGACAGGGGTTTCTGAGCAGTACTTC.

This rearrangement joins TRBV28 to TRBJ1-6; 11 nucleotides align to TRBD1. CDR3 length: 17 residues. V lost 5 bases, J lost 7 bases, and 10 bases stayed unmatched. CDR1 and CDR2 from the germline V gene are MDHEN and SYDVKM. The CDR3, as DNA: TGTGCCAGCAGTGGAGGGGGACAGGGGGGAGGCAATTCACCCCTCCACTTT. Translation: CASSGGGQGGGNSPLHF.

J is TRBJ1-2 and V is TRBV6-5, with TRBD1 identical over 11 bases. Trimming at V came to 4 bases and at J to 3 bases, leaving 1 base not matched to a gene. This CDR3 region has 14 residues. Looked up from germline, CDR1 is MNHEY and CDR2 is SVGAGI. The CDR3 region is CASSLGQGDYGYTF. The CDR3 bases are TGTGCCAGCAGTTTGGGACAGGGGGACTATGGCTACACCTTC.

The chain links TRBV11-2 to TRBJ1-2, with 10 positions matching TRBD1. J gave up 6 bases and V 7 bases, and 8 bases lay outside the gene matches. This CDR3 spans 14 amino acids. Looked up from germline, CDR1 is SGHAT and CDR2 is FQNNGV. The CDR3 coding sequence is TGTGCCAGCACCCAAAGGGACAGGGGCCATGGCTACACCTTC. The encoded protein is CASTQRDRGHGYTF.

This clone appeared many times. The chain combines TRBV5-1 with TRBJ2-1; D might be TRBD2 (6 bases). The V gene lost 1 base and the J gene lost 0 bases, with 11 bases spanning the gap. CDR1 is SGHRS and CDR2 is YFSETQ in the germline V gene. The CDR3 is made up of 16 amino acids. CDR3 nucleotide sequence: TGCGCCAGCAGCTTGAGTAGCGGAAGCTCCTACAATGAGCAGTTCTTC. Residues: CASSLSSGSSYNEQFF.

The chain joins TRBV15 to TRBJ2-7; the D gene is possibly TRBD1 (5 bases). Per germline, CDR1 LNHNV and CDR2 YYDKDF (reference sequence). The length of the CDR3 is 15 residues. V was pared by 0 bases and J by 2 bases, with 11 bases between. CDR3 bases: TGTGCCACCAGCAGAGAAGGGGCCGATCCCTACGAGCAGTACTTC. The encoded protein is CATSREGADPYEQYF.

V usage is TRBV7-9 and J usage is TRBJ1-1; TRBD1 is a possible D gene (6 bases). V was shortened by 1 base and J by 1 base, with 16 bases between the two germline ends. This CDR3 has 17 amino acids. CDR1 and CDR2 (germline): SEHNR, FQNEAQ (reference sequence). In DNA, the CDR3 is TGTGCCAGCAGCTTAGGACAGATGACAGGCCGGAACACTGAAGCTTTCTTT. Amino acids: CASSLGQMTGRNTEAFF.

The chain links TRBV27 to TRBJ2-1; 10 nucleotides line up with TRBD2. Germline values: CDR1 MNHEY, CDR2 SMNVEV (reference sequence). The CDR3 covers 16 residues. Trimming cost V 2 bases and J 4 bases; bases outside gene matches: 5. This CDR3 is CASSLNSGGLYNEQFF. In DNA, the CDR3 is TGTGCCAGCAGTTTAAATAGCGGGGGGTTATACAATGAGCAGTTCTTC.

V gene TRBV10-1 combines with J gene TRBJ2-5, with 10 bases lining up with TRBD1. This CDR3 has 15 amino acids. V shed 2 bases and J 5 bases; nucleotides not matched to a gene: 5. Germline CDR1 and CDR2: WNHNN and SYGVQD (reference sequence). CDR3 DNA: TGCGCCAGCAGTGAGGACAGGGGGCTCGATGAGACCCAGTACTTC. Its protein is CASSEDRGLDETQYF.

The V call is TRBV6-1, the J call TRBJ1-4; D might be TRBD1 (6 bases). The germline V gene encodes CDR1 MNHNS and CDR2 SASEGT. The V and J ends lost 6 bases and 8 bases respectively, with 19 bases between them. This CDR3 is 15 amino acids long. This chain's CDR3 is CASSRLRGEGEKLFF. The DNA for the CDR3 is TGTGCCAGCAGCAGACTCAGGGGAGAGGGCGAAAAACTGTTTTTT.

CDR3: CASNPGGSGYEQYF. For the CDR3, the DNA is TGTGCCAGCAACCCTGGAGGCAGCGGCTACGAGCAGTACTTC. The chain combines TRBV7-9 with TRBJ2-7; tentatively, D is TRBD2 (5 bases). CDR1 and CDR2 (germline): SEHNR, FQNEAQ (reference sequence). CDR3 length equals 14 residues. Trimming removed 7 bases from V and 3 bases from J, with 16 bases in between.

V and J are TRBV2 and TRBJ1-5; 8 bases agree with TRBD1. CDR1 is SNHLY, CDR2 FYNNEI, per germline. V trimming: 3 bases; J trimming: 2 bases; junction bases outside the gene matches: 9. The CDR3 has 17 residues. As DNA, the CDR3 is TGTGCCAGCAGTGATCAACGCGGACAGGGAGGCAATCAGCCCCAGCATTTT. Protein product: CASSDQRGQGGNQPQHF.

The chain carries TRBV7-2 and TRBJ1-1, with D hard to call. CDR1 is SGHTA, CDR2 FQGNSA, per germline. The V end lost 1 base, the J end lost 4 bases, and 7 bases lay between the germline ends. The CDR3 extends over 13 amino acids. The CDR3 region has the DNA TGTGCCAGCAGCTTAGATCGGGGCACTGAAGCTTTCTTT. Amino acid sequence: CASSLDRGTEAFF.

The chain employs TRBV27 and TRBJ2-7; D is unclear. The CDR3 runs to 15 residues. The V gene's germline CDR1 is MNHEY and CDR2 SMNVEV (reference sequence). Trimming shortened V by 5 bases and J by 2 bases, and 16 bases separated the two germline ends. This CDR3 reads CASSRSGITPYEQYF. For the CDR3, the DNA is TGTGCCAGCAGTCGCTCGGGTATTACCCCCTACGAGCAGTACTTC.

The CDR3 is CASSVARGVTGDGYTF. The CDR3, as DNA: TGTGCCAGCAGCGTGGCTAGGGGTGTGACAGGGGACGGCTACACCTTC. V usage is TRBV28 and J usage is TRBJ1-2; TRBD1 aligns across 8 bases. Trimming took 6 bases from V and 8 from J; bases not matched to a gene: 17. This CDR3 has 16 amino acids. Germline CDR1 MDHEN, CDR2 SYDVKM.

This clone has a single count. J is TRBJ2-7 and V is TRBV2; TRBD2 matches 12 bases. The CDR3 is 16 amino acids. Per germline, CDR1 SNHLY and CDR2 FYNNEI. V lost 11 bases and J lost 4; bases outside the gene matches: 15. CDR3 in amino acids: CAQSELAGGFRYEQYF. For the CDR3, the DNA is TGTGCCCAATCGGAGCTAGCGGGGGGGTTTCGGTACGAGCAGTACTTC. The full variable domain, rest sourced from reference TRBV2 and TRBJ2-7, is EPEVTQTPSHQVTQMGQEVILRCVPISNHLYFYWYRQILGQKVEFLVSFYNNEISEKSEIFDDQFSVERPDGSNFTLKIRSTKLEDSAMYFCAQSELAGGFRYEQYFGPGTRLTVT.

J is TRBJ1-4 and V is TRBV10-1; no reliable D call. Per germline, CDR1 WNHNN and CDR2 SYGVQD (reference sequence). The CDR3 consists of 14 residues. The V end was cut by 3 bases, the J end by 7 bases, with 12 bases between. The CDR3 DNA is TGCGCCAGCAGTGAAGCCGGGATGGGTGAAAAACTGTTTTTT. Amino acids: CASSEAGMGEKLFF.

The CDR3 DNA reads TGCGCCAGCACGATCAAAAGGGGTCTAGAGCAGTTCTTC. Its translation is CASTIKRGLEQFF. The chain combines TRBV10-1 with TRBJ2-1; D is perhaps TRBD1 (5 bases). Germline V gene sequence: CDR1 WNHNN, CDR2 SYGVQD (reference sequence). V was clipped by 7 bases and J by 10 bases, with 17 bases between them. The CDR3 runs 13 residues.

The V and J genes are TRBV19 and TRBJ2-7, with 11 bases matching TRBD2. The length of the CDR3 is 14 residues. The J segment lost 4 bases and the V segment lost 5 bases, leaving 4 bases of the junction unmatched. In germline, CDR1 is LNHDA, CDR2 SQIVND (reference sequence). The CDR3 DNA sequence: TGTGCCAGTAGTTTGCTAGCGGGAGGTTACGAGCAGTACTTC. Protein: CASSLLAGGYEQYF.

The rearrangement uses TRBV10-3 and TRBJ1-1, with D unclear. The CDR3 has 11 amino acids. V lost 9 bases and J lost 1, with 6 bases in between. Germline-derived CDR1 and CDR2 are ENHRY and SYGVKD. CDR3 nucleotide sequence: TGTGCCATTCGGGAGAACACTGAAGCTTTCTTT. Its protein product is CAIRENTEAFF.

The V gene is TRBV7-2, the J gene TRBJ1-3, with 8 bases matching TRBD1. J was trimmed by 7 bases and V by 5 bases; bases with no gene match: 7. The V gene's germline CDR1 is SGHTA and CDR2 FQGNSA. The CDR3 totals 14 residues. In nucleotides, the CDR3 is TGTGCCAGCAGCCACCGGGACAGGCCGAACACCATATATTTT. Amino acids: CASSHRDRPNTIYF.

The chain has TRBV12-5 and TRBJ2-2; 13 positions agree with TRBD2. The J segment lost 7 bases and the V segment lost 1 base, leaving 9 bases of the junction unmatched. Germline V gene sequence: CDR1 LGHNT, CDR2 FRNRAP. The CDR3 is 18 residues long. CDR3 coding DNA: TGTGCTAGTGGTTTGGGGGGACTAGCGGGACCCGGTGGCGGGGAGCTGTTTTTT. Translation gives CASGLGGLAGPGGGELFF.